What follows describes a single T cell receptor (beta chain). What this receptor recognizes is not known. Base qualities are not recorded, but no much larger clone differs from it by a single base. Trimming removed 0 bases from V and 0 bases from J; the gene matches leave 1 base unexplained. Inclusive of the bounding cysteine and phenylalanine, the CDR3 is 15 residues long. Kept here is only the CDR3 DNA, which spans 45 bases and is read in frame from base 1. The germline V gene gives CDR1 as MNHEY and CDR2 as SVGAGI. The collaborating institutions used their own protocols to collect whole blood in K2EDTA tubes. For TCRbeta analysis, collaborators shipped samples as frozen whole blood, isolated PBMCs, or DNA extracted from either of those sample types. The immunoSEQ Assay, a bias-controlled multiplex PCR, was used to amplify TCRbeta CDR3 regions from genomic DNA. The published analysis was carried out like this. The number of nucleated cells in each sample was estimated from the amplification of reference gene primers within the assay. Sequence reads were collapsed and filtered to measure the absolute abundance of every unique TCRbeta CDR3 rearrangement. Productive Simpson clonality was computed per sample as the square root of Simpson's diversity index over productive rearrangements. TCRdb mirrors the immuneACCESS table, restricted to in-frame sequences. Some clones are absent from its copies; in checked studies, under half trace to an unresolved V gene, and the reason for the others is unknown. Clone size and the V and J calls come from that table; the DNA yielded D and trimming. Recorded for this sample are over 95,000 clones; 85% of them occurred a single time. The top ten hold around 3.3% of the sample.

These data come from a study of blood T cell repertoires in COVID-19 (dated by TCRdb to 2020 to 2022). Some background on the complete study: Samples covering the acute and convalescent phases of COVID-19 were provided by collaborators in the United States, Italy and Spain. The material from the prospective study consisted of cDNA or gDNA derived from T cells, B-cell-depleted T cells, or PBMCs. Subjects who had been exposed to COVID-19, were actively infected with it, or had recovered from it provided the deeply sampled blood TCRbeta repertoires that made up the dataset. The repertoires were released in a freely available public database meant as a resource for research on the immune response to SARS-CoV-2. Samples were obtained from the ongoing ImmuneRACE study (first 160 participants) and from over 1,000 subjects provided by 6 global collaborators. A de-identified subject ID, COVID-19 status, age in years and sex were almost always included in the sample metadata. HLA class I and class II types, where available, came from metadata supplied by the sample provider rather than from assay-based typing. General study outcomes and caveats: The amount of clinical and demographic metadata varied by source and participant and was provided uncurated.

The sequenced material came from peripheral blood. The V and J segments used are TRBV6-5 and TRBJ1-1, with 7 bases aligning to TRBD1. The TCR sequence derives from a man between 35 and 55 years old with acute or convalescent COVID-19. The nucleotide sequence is TGTGCCAGCAGTTACTCACAGGGGATGAACACTGAAGCTTTCTTT. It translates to CASSYSQGMNTEAFF.